This TCR beta chain was profiled in a study of T cell repertoires in cytomegalovirus infection. As for the study in general: CMV epitopes that were recently identified and HLA-C-restricted were used alongside well-studied HLA-B-restricted ones. Carrying CMV and the relevant HLA type showed in public TCR beta signatures. The study's findings and limits: HLA-C-restricted CMV-specific TCR beta clonotypes were dominant in the ex vivo response. Cumulative frequency (of public TCR beta family members) identified carriers of CMV plus the relevant HLA.

Concerning this clonotype: Its antigen is unknown.

In TCRdb, the reads were re-called with MiXCR into one record per CDR3 protein. The data contain 830,000 or so distinct CDR3 sequences, 32% of them singletons. The CDR3 totals 15 residues. CDR1 is LNHDA and CDR2 is SQIVND in the germline V gene (reference sequence). Trimming at V came to 5 bases and at J to 5 bases, leaving 8 bases not matched to a gene. The rearrangement joins TRBV19 to TRBJ1-4; TRBD1 matches at 7 bases. Sequencing was performed on cultured CD8+ T cells from PBMCs, taken from culture after CMV antigen stimulation. The receptor was isolated from a human donor in good health (CMV status not recorded). Some clones in this sample may be carry-over from other donors' samples. The CDR3: CASSLEGQINEKLFF. CDR3 nucleotide sequence: TGTGCCAGTAGTCTTGAGGGACAGATAAATGAAAAACTGTTTTTT.